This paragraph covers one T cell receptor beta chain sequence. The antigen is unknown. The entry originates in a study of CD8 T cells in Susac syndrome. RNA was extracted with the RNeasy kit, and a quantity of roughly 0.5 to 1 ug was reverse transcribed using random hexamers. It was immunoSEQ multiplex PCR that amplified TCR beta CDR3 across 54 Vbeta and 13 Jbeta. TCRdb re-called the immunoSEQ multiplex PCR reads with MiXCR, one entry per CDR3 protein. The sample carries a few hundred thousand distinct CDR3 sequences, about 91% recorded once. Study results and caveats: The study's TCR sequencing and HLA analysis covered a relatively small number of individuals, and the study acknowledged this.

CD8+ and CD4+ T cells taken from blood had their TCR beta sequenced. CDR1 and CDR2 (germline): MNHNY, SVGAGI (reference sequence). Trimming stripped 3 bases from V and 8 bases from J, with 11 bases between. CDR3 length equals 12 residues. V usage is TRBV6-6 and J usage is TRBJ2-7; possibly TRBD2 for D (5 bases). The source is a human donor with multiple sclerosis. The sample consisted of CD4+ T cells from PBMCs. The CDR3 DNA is TGTGCCAGCAGTTATTCTAGGGAGCAGCAGTACTTC. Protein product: CASSYSREQQYF.